Each of the 14 T cell receptor beta chains below was sequenced from the same sample in a study of OX40 agonist ivuxolimab in advanced cancers. Profiling relied on immunoSEQ multiplex PCR, and the TCRdb table lists in-frame clones only, not all of them. The sample has tens of thousands of clones; around 90% are singletons. This specimen was CD4+ or CD8+ T cells sorted from blood, taken in a trial of the OX40 agonist ivuxolimab. The receptors come from an adult with an advanced solid tumor such as melanoma, head and neck, liver or kidney cancer.

This clone was observed a handful of times. The chain uses TRBV7-9 and TRBJ1-4; the D gene is possibly TRBD1 (5 bases). Between the trimmed V and J ends, which lost 3 bases and 7 bases, there was a span of 15 bases. Germline assignment: CDR1 SEHNR and CDR2 FQNEAQ (reference sequence). The CDR3 is made up of 15 amino acids. Here the CDR3 reads CASSFGGTSSEKLFF. CDR3 DNA sequence: TGTGCCAGCAGCTTTGGCGGGACTTCGAGTGAAAAACTGTTTTTT.

In DNA, the CDR3 is TGTGCCACCAGCAGAACCAGGACTGAAGAGACCCAGTACTTC. Protein sequence: CATSRTRTEETQYF. The chain employs TRBV15 and TRBJ2-5, with D maybe TRBD2 (5 bases). The CDR3 sequence is 14 residues long. Trimming pared 2 bases from V and 3 bases from J, leaving 10 bases between. Per the germline V gene, CDR1 is LNHNV and CDR2 is YYDKDF (reference sequence).

About this clone itself: One junction end does not reproduce the germline sequence, and a read error may be involved. V gene TRBV9 combines with J gene TRBJ2-7; D is uncertain. Germline loops: CDR1 SGDLS, CDR2 YYNGEE. The CDR3 length is 14 residues. CDR3 in DNA: TGTGCCAGCAGCCCGTTTCAGGTCTCCCACGAGCAGTACTTC. This encodes CASSPFQVSHEQYF. Looking up the rest from reference TRBV9 and TRBJ2-7 gives the full variable domain: DSGVTQTPKHLITATGQRVTLRCSPRSGDLSVYWYQQSLDQGLQFLIQYYNGEERAKGNILERFSAQQFPDLHSELNLSSLELGDSALYFCASSPFQVSHEQYFGPGTRLTVT.

This chain joins TRBV19 and TRBJ1-5, with 8 bases lining up with TRBD1. The CDR3 sequence is 17 residues long. The V segment lost 7 bases and the J segment 4 bases; nucleotides outside the gene matches: 15. Germline loops: CDR1 LNHDA, CDR2 SQIVND (reference sequence). As DNA, the CDR3 is TGTGCCAGTAATTATAGGTCAGGGGGCGAAGGAAATCAGCCCCAGCATTTT. Translation: CASNYRSGGEGNQPQHF.

Written as DNA, the CDR3 is TGTGCCAGCAGTGAATTATCGGGACTAGCGGGCCGAAGCTCCTACAATGAGCAGTTCTTC. This encodes CASSELSGLAGRSSYNEQFF. This chain connects TRBV2 to TRBJ2-1, with 12 bases lining up with TRBD2. V was clipped by 2 bases and J by 0 bases; unmatched bases: 11. In germline, CDR1 is SNHLY, CDR2 FYNNEI. The CDR3 has 20 amino acids.

The rearrangement uses TRBV7-2 and TRBJ2-3; 10 bases are shared with TRBD2. The CDR3 is made up of 15 amino acids. Germline V CDR1 and CDR2: SGHTA, FQGNSA. Trimming cost V 5 bases and J 1 base; bases outside gene matches: 3. For the CDR3, the DNA is TGTGCCAGCAGCCGACTAGCGGGCCGCACAGATACGCAGTATTTT. Its protein is CASSRLAGRTDTQYF.

This chain uses TRBV7-6 with TRBJ1-1; 7 bases agree with TRBD1. CDR3 length equals 15 residues. CDR1 is SGHVS and CDR2 is FNYEAQ in the germline V gene. Losses at the gene ends were 0 bases for V and 0 bases for J; bases not matched to a gene: 1. The CDR3 reads CASSLAGTVNTEAFF. The DNA for the CDR3 is TGTGCCAGCAGCTTAGCCGGGACAGTGAACACTGAAGCTTTCTTT.

V usage is TRBV5-1 and J usage is TRBJ2-7; no clear D. Germline lookup yields CDR1 SGHRS and CDR2 YFSETQ. V was trimmed by 5 bases and J by 0 bases, leaving 12 bases between them. The CDR3 sequence is 14 residues long. The CDR3 sequence is CASRLRTDSYEQYF. The CDR3 nucleotides are TGCGCCAGCAGACTACGGACGGACTCCTACGAGCAGTACTTC.

V gene TRBV2 combines with J gene TRBJ1-2; tentatively, D is TRBD1 (6 bases). V was pared by 2 bases and J by 3 bases, with 10 bases between. The CDR3 is 14 residues long. Germline V lookup: CDR1 SNHLY, CDR2 FYNNEI. Here the CDR3 reads CASSESGVDYGYTF. DNA of the CDR3: TGTGCCAGCAGTGAATCAGGGGTCGACTATGGCTACACCTTC.

The J gene is TRBJ1-1, the V gene TRBV29-1; D is unresolved. The CDR3 loop spans 14 amino acids. The germline V gene has CDR1 SQVTM and CDR2 ANQGSEA. Deletions cut 5 bases from V and 0 bases from J, with 13 bases between. CDR3 region: CSVSHGVMNTEAFF. Written as DNA, the CDR3 is TGCAGCGTTTCACACGGAGTCATGAACACTGAAGCTTTCTTT. Looking up the rest from reference TRBV29-1 and TRBJ1-1 gives the full variable domain: SAVISQKPSRDICQRGTSLTIQCQVDSQVTMMFWYRQQPGQSLTLIATANQGSEATYESGFVIDKFPISRPNLTFSTLTVSNMSPEDSSIYLCSVSHGVMNTEAFFGQGTRLTVV.

This clone came up once. The chain has TRBV11-2 and TRBJ2-5; D gene ambiguous. The end of the DNA fits TRBJ2-7 better, so the J call may be wrong. There are 11 residues in the CDR3. Per the germline V gene, CDR1 is SGHAT and CDR2 is FQNNGV. The CDR3 coding sequence is TGTGCCAGCAGCGCCCACAACGAGCAGTACTTC. Translated: CASSAHNEQYF.

In its sample, this clone was seen once. The identical CDR3 is also encoded by other nucleotide sequences in the sample. The rearrangement joins TRBV14 to TRBJ2-1; no reliable D call. Germline lookup yields CDR1 SGHDN and CDR2 FVKESK. V gave up 4 bases and J gave up 4 bases, with 11 bases separating them. This CDR3 is built from 14 residues. The CDR3 sequence: CASSRDFPYNEQFF. DNA for the CDR3: TGTGCCAGCAGCCGTGACTTTCCGTACAATGAGCAGTTCTTC. The full variable domain, its missing parts supplied by reference TRBV14 and TRBJ2-1, is EAGVTQFPSHSVIEKGQTVTLRCDPISGHDNLYWYRRVMGKEIKFLLHFVKESKQDESGMPNNRFLAERTGGTYSTLKVQPAELEDSGVYFCASSRDFPYNEQFFGPGTRLTVL.

This sequence joins TRBV10-3 and TRBJ2-7; D ambiguous. V lost 0 bases to trimming and J lost 6 bases, with 9 bases between them. Germline V gene lookup returns CDR1 ENHRY and CDR2 SYGVKD. The CDR3 is 13 amino acids. CDR3 nucleotides: TGTGCCATCAGTGAGTCTCGACAAGGCGAGCAGTACTTC. This encodes CAISESRQGEQYF.

This clone was counted between two and nine times. The genes are TRBV7-2 and TRBJ2-5; D might be TRBD2 (6 bases). Germline V gives CDR1 SGHTA, CDR2 FQGNSA. V was pared by 5 bases and J by 14 bases, with 21 bases between. There are 13 residues in the CDR3. The CDR3 nucleotides are TGTGCCAGCAGCCCACCCCCAGAGCGGGTGTTATACTTC. Residues: CASSPPPERVLYF. Together with reference TRBV7-2 and TRBJ2-5, the CDR3 gives the full variable domain: GAGVSQSPSNKVTEKGKDVELRCDPISGHTALYWYRQSLGQGLEFLIYFQGNSAPDKSGLPSDRFSAERTGGSVSTLTIQRTQQEDSAVYLCASSPPPERVLYFGPGTRLLVL.